Sequencing of this T cell receptor beta chain was carried out in a study of T-cell memory formation after mild COVID-19. Looking at the study overall: TCR clusters were mostly confined to one donor each.

The length of the CDR3 is 13 residues. The J segment lost 4 bases and the V segment lost 5 bases, leaving 6 bases of the junction unmatched. Germline CDR1 reads SGHRS; CDR2 reads YFSETQ. Study results and caveats: The authors did not confirm SARS-CoV-2 specificity of second-wave clones peaking day 37. Largely, contracting CD4+ clones fell within CM and EM, and contracting CD8+ clones within EMRA.

This clonotype occurred a few times. What it binds is not known. Sample barcodes and UMIs were carried by the TCR alpha and TCR beta cDNA libraries that 5'RACE generated with constant-segment primers. TCRdb reprocessed the 5' RACE reads with MiXCR, giving one entry per CDR3 protein. The repertoire consists of some 600,000 distinct CDR3 sequences, with 17% occurring once and the leading ten covering approximately 8.1%. The receptor was isolated from an adult woman who had mild COVID-19 (a few samples of this study predate the infection). Cell type and time point are not known. This sequence joins TRBV5-1 and TRBJ2-7, with 7 nucleotides matching TRBD1. Sequenced: PBMCs or a T cell subset sorted from them (not recorded which). This CDR3 is CASRPTGLYEQYF. The CDR3 DNA sequence: TGCGCCAGCAGGCCGACAGGGTTGTACGAGCAGTACTTC.